This T cell receptor beta chain was retrieved from a study of T cells in localized non-small cell lung cancer. Study results and caveats: Maximal T cell clonality occurred in uninvolved adjacent lung, with tumor ranking below it. Heterogeneity remains possible because sequencing was limited to only one tumor region. An association was observed between higher blood T cell density and longer overall survival. Across samples, adjacent lung featured a median roughly 60 of the top 100 tumor clones.

This clone was detected once. The target antigen is unknown. The ends lost 7 bases at V and 4 bases at J; junction bases unmatched: 6. The CDR3 has 14 amino acids. Germline lookup yields CDR1 MNHNS and CDR2 SASEGT. Using immunoSEQ multiplex PCR, the repertoire was profiled, and TCRdb retains in-frame clones only, with some absent. Here the sample spans about 41,000 clones, roughly 84% being singletons. This chain links TRBV6-1 with TRBJ2-1; 8 bases match TRBD2. The source material was PBMCs, sampled before any cancer treatment. This TCR was recovered from a man between 40 and 70 years old with stage II lung adenocarcinoma. DNA of the CDR3: TGTGCCAGCAACACCGCTAGCGGGTACAATGAGCAGTTCTTC. Translation gives CASNTASGYNEQFF.